Following are 23 T cell receptor beta chains from one sample sequenced in a study of vaccination and CD4 T cells after COVID-19. Indicated treatment: approximately 11-day PBMC culture with coronavirus spike peptide pools or control peptides (ViraFEST assay). These TCRs' antigens remain unknown. Cultured CD4+ T cells had their DNA profiled by the Oncomine TCR Beta short-read assay. TCRdb re-analysed the PCR reads in MiXCR, keeping a single row per CDR3 protein. The table has about 23,000 distinct CDR3 sequences, approximately 67% seen once. The source material was CD4+ T cells from blood, cultured in vitro, sampled after SARS-CoV-2 vaccination. These receptors were collected from a human donor who received a COVID-19 vaccine.

The gene calls are TRBV7-8 and TRBJ1-6, with 7 bases aligning to TRBD1. The CDR3 runs 15 residues. With V trimmed by 5 bases and J by 5 bases, 6 bases remained unmatched. Germline V gene sequence: CDR1 SGHVS, CDR2 FQNEAQ. The CDR3 bases are TGTGCCAGCAGCGAAAAAGACAGGGATAATTCACCCCTCCACTTT. Protein sequence: CASSEKDRDNSPLHF.

This chain links TRBV12-3 or TRBV12-4 with TRBJ2-3; tentatively, D is TRBD2 (6 bases). The V end lost 6 bases, the J end lost 1 base, and 14 bases lay between the germline ends. The CDR3 is made up of 15 amino acids. The CDR3 coding sequence is TGTGCCAGCAGCCCCAGCGGGCTTGGCACAGATACGCAGTATTTT. Translation: CASSPSGLGTDTQYF.

This clonotype was recorded a few times. The gene calls are TRBV15 and TRBJ1-2, with TRBD1 identical over 8 bases. CDR3 length: 16 residues. V was clipped by 0 bases and J by 7 bases; unmatched bases: 10. Germline V CDR1 and CDR2: LNHNV, YYDKDF (reference sequence). The CDR3 loop is CATSRDHSGGSFGYTF. As DNA, the CDR3 is TGTGCCACCAGCAGAGATCATTCAGGGGGCTCTTTTGGCTACACCTTC.

The chain couples TRBV7-2 to TRBJ2-7; D ambiguous. CDR3 size: 14 residues. Germline CDR1 is SGHTA and CDR2 is FQGNSA. V was shortened by 2 bases and J by 1 base, with 9 bases between the two germline ends. The CDR3 sequence is CASSLRSISYEQYF. The CDR3 DNA sequence: TGTGCCAGCAGCTTAAGGTCCATTTCCTACGAGCAGTACTTC.

This chain uses TRBV20-1 with TRBJ1-5; 8 nucleotides align to TRBD1. The V and J ends lost 4 bases and 2 bases, in that order; junction bases with no gene match: 7. This CDR3 spans 15 amino acids. Germline loops: CDR1 DFQATT, CDR2 SNEGSKA (reference sequence). CDR3 coding DNA: TGCAGTGCTATGACAGGGGCGGACGGCAATCAGCCCCAGCATTTT. It yields the protein CSAMTGADGNQPQHF.

In its sample, this clonotype was seen once. The gene calls are TRBV20-1 and TRBJ1-2, with 7 bases lining up with TRBD1. Germline CDR1 reads DFQATT; CDR2 reads SNEGSKA (reference sequence). The CDR3 extends over 14 amino acids. J lost 3 bases, V lost 3 bases, and 7 bases had no gene match. The DNA for the CDR3 is TGCAGTGCTAGGGGGCGACAGGGCGACTATGGCTACACCTTC. Amino acids: CSARGRQGDYGYTF.

Only a few counts were recorded for this clonotype. This chain connects TRBV6-1 to TRBJ1-3; weak D call: TRBD1 (5 bases). Trimming left V 8 bases short and J 4 bases short, with 18 bases between. This CDR3 comprises 15 residues. CDR1 is MNHNS, CDR2 SASEGT, per germline. For the CDR3, the DNA is TGTGCCAGCGCGTGGGACGCCAATAGAGGAAACACCATATATTTT. This sequence encodes CASAWDANRGNTIYF.

J is TRBJ2-5 and V is TRBV2; D possibly uses TRBD1 or TRBD2 (5 bases each). CDR1 and CDR2 (germline): SNHLY, FYNNEI. There are 14 residues in the CDR3. Trimming left V 3 bases short and J 4 bases short, with 12 bases between. CDR3 bases: TGTGCCAGCAGTGATGAGGGACCAATAGAGACCCAGTACTTC. It translates to CASSDEGPIETQYF. Variable domain in full (rest from reference TRBV2 and TRBJ2-5): EPEVTQTPSHQVTQMGQEVILRCVPISNHLYFYWYRQILGQKVEFLVSFYNNEISEKSEIFDDQFSVERPDGSNFTLKIRSTKLEDSAMYFCASSDEGPIETQYFGPGTRLLVL.

This clonotype was picked up a small number of times. V usage is TRBV7-9 and J usage is TRBJ1-6, with TRBD1 identical over 7 bases. J lost 6 bases, V lost 6 bases, and 5 bases had no gene match. This CDR3 is 14 amino acids long. Germline assignment: CDR1 SEHNR and CDR2 FQNEAQ (reference sequence). The CDR3 is CASSYSGGNSPLHF. The CDR3 coding sequence is TGTGCCAGCAGTTACTCAGGGGGTAATTCACCCCTCCACTTT.

As for this clonotype: At one end the junction does not follow the germline gene, possibly because of a read error. V and J are TRBV24-1 and TRBJ2-3; a possible D gene is TRBD1 (5 bases). CDR3 length: 15 residues. In germline, CDR1 is KGHDR, CDR2 SFDVKD. The CDR3 DNA is TGTGCCACCAGTGATTTCGACAGTATCACAGATACACAGTATTTT. Its translation: CATSDFDSITDTQYF.

The chain employs TRBV12-3 or TRBV12-4 and TRBJ1-6; D is ambiguous. The CDR3 is 12 residues long. The V end was cut by 3 bases, the J end by 5 bases, with 2 bases between. DNA for the CDR3: TGTGCCAGCAGTTTCCATAATTCACCCCTCCACTTT. Translation: CASSFHNSPLHF.

The CDR3 loop reads CASSLRQGAISGANVLTF. CDR3 DNA: TGTGCCAGCAGCCTCAGACAGGGTGCCATCTCTGGGGCCAACGTCCTGACTTTC. V is TRBV12-3 or TRBV12-4 and J is TRBJ2-6, with 7 bases identical to TRBD1. Trimming removed 6 bases from V and 0 bases from J; junction bases left unmatched: 11. The CDR3 length is 18 residues.

The CDR3 spells CAWSVLRGYTF. The CDR3 bases are TGTGCCTGGAGTGTACTACGGGGCTACACCTTC. The chain joins TRBV30 to TRBJ1-2; no firm D call. The CDR3 runs to 11 residues. V lost 0 bases and J 8 bases, leaving 7 bases between the germline ends. Looked up from germline, CDR1 is GTSNPN and CDR2 is SVGIG (reference sequence).

The chain combines TRBV24-1 with TRBJ1-2; D uncertain. CDR3 length equals 13 residues. Germline V gene sequence: CDR1 KGHDR, CDR2 SFDVKD. V lost 5 bases to trimming and J lost 6 bases, with 12 bases between them. CDR3 nucleotides: TGTGCCACCAGTGTCCCCGGAAGAGATGGCTACACCTTC. Translating gives CATSVPGRDGYTF.

V gene TRBV11-2 combines with J gene TRBJ1-5; 7 nucleotides agree with TRBD1. The ends lost 2 bases at V and 1 base at J; junction bases unmatched: 2. The CDR3 runs to 15 residues. CDR1 and CDR2 from the germline V gene are SGHAT and FQNNGV. The CDR3 reads CASSLQGQSNQPQHF. Here the CDR3 DNA reads TGTGCCAGCAGCTTACAGGGACAGAGCAATCAGCCCCAGCATTTT.

The V and J genes are TRBV12-3 or TRBV12-4 and TRBJ1-2; D unclear. The CDR3 runs 13 residues. The V end was cut by 2 bases, the J end by 0 bases, with 4 bases between. The CDR3 loop is CASSLQANYGYTF. The DNA for the CDR3 is TGTGCCAGCAGTTTACAGGCTAACTATGGCTACACCTTC.

This chain uses TRBV20-1 with TRBJ2-5; TRBD2 aligns across 8 bases. The V gene's germline CDR1 is DFQATT and CDR2 SNEGSKA (reference sequence). Trimming cost V 3 bases and J 4 bases; bases outside gene matches: 1. The CDR3 sequence is 12 residues long. CDR3 DNA sequence: TGCAGTGCTAGCGGGGGGGCAGAGACCCAGTACTTC. Translated, it gives CSASGGAETQYF.

The rearrangement links TRBV5-6 to TRBJ2-3; tentative D call: TRBD2 (5 bases). Germline loops: CDR1 SGHDT, CDR2 YYEEEE. The CDR3 consists of 14 residues. Trimming removed 2 bases from V and 2 bases from J, with 9 bases in between. In DNA form, the CDR3 reads TGTGCCAGCAGCTTATCGGGGAACACAGATACGCAGTATTTT. The encoded protein is CASSLSGNTDTQYF.

The chain uses TRBV20-1 and TRBJ2-7; D might be TRBD1 (6 bases). This CDR3 spans 15 amino acids. Trimming left V 3 bases short and J 5 bases short, with 20 bases between. Germline V gives CDR1 DFQATT, CDR2 SNEGSKA (reference sequence). The CDR3 sequence is CSASPVQGVEDEQYF. In DNA form, the CDR3 reads TGCAGTGCTAGCCCCGTACAGGGAGTTGAGGACGAGCAGTACTTC.

The genes are TRBV20-1 and TRBJ1-5; 9 bases match TRBD1. The CDR3 loop spans 13 amino acids. Germline V gives CDR1 DFQATT, CDR2 SNEGSKA (reference sequence). V was pared by 5 bases and J by 4 bases, with 3 bases of the junction left unmatched. The CDR3 DNA follows: TGCAGTGCTGGACAGGGGCGAAATCAGCCCCAGCATTTT. Amino acid sequence: CSAGQGRNQPQHF.

This clonotype has just one count. This chain connects TRBV19 to TRBJ1-1; the match to TRBD1 covers 7 bases. The CDR3 spans 17 residues. Germline CDR1 is LNHDA and CDR2 is SQIVND (reference sequence). Germline trimming cut 3 bases from V and 1 base from J; bases unmatched to any gene: 11. The DNA of the CDR3 is TGTGCCAGTAGTATCAGGGGGTCAGGGGTGGGGAACACTGAAGCTTTCTTT. Amino acid sequence: CASSIRGSGVGNTEAFF. Complete variable domain (other parts from reference TRBV19 and TRBJ1-1): DGGITQSPKYLFRKEGQNVTLSCEQNLNHDAMYWYRQDPGQGLRLIYYSQIVNDFQKGDIAEGYSVSREKKESFPLTVTSAQKNPTAFYLCASSIRGSGVGNTEAFFGQGTRLTVV.

This clonotype has only a few counts. This chain joins TRBV20-1 and TRBJ1-5; D unresolved. Germline V gene data show CDR1 as DFQATT and CDR2 as SNEGSKA (reference sequence). The CDR3 is made up of 13 amino acids. Trimming left V 1 base short and J 9 bases short, with 13 bases between. The DNA for the CDR3 is TGCAGTGCTAGAGCGGCAGGCCGGGGGCCCCAGCATTTT. It specifies CSARAAGRGPQHF.

The chain employs TRBV20-1 and TRBJ2-3; D unclear. Germline V gene data show CDR1 as DFQATT and CDR2 as SNEGSKA (reference sequence). This CDR3 has 13 amino acids. Trimming removed 7 bases at V and 0 bases at J, with 11 bases between. CDR3 nucleotide sequence: TGCAGTGAGCTCGGCGACAGCACAGATACGCAGTATTTT. It translates to CSELGDSTDTQYF.